One and the same sample provided the 20 T cell receptor beta chains below, sequenced in a study of cytomegalovirus exposure and HLA in healthy donors. The PCR contained 60 Vbeta and 13 Jbeta primers. Sequencing was performed with immunoSEQ multiplex PCR; in TCRdb, only in-frame clones are kept and a portion is missing. The table includes roughly 80,000 clones, approximately 70% detected once. What was sequenced was PBMCs. These TCRs come from a man aged 60 to 69 in good health and CMV-seropositive.

This chain links TRBV5-1 with TRBJ1-6; a possible D gene is TRBD1 (5 bases). This CDR3 is 14 amino acids long. The germline V gene encodes CDR1 SGHRS and CDR2 YFSETQ. V was clipped by 3 bases and J by 7 bases, with 11 bases between them. CDR3 amino acids: CASSSGDLNSPLHF. The CDR3 coding sequence is TGCGCCAGCAGCTCGGGGGATCTCAATTCACCCCTCCACTTT.

The V and J genes are TRBV6-1 and TRBJ2-5; D might be TRBD2 (6 bases). Judging by the DNA end, TRBJ2-7 fits better; the J call may be wrong. This CDR3 is built from 13 residues. The V gene's germline CDR1 is MNHNS and CDR2 SASEGT. The CDR3 loop reads CATSPGGRHEQYF. The CDR3 DNA is TGTGCCACCTCCCCTGGGGGGAGGCACGAGCAGTACTTC.

V usage is TRBV29-1 and J usage is TRBJ2-3; maybe TRBD2 (5 bases). The CDR3 is 14 residues long. Trimming stripped 6 bases from V and 0 bases from J, with 13 bases between. From germline, CDR1 is SQVTM and CDR2 ANQGSEA. CDR3 sequence reads: CSVGRPGSTDTQYF. The CDR3 DNA follows: TGCAGCGTCGGCCGACCGGGGAGCACAGATACGCAGTATTTT.

This clone was observed a single time. The chain links TRBV29-1 to TRBJ1-1; TRBD1 might be the D (5 bases). Trimming cost V 7 bases and J 1 base, with 10 bases left between them. There are 12 residues in the CDR3. Germline CDR1 is SQVTM and CDR2 is ANQGSEA. The CDR3: CSALTGNTEAFF. For the CDR3, the DNA is TGCAGCGCATTAACAGGGAACACTGAAGCTTTCTTT.

The chain carries TRBV11-2 and TRBJ2-3, with a possible D match to TRBD2 (6 bases). The CDR3 sequence is 13 residues long. V lost 5 bases and J lost 10, with 16 bases in between. The germline V gene has CDR1 SGHAT and CDR2 FQNNGV. The CDR3 is CASSTEGGLSQYF. In DNA, the CDR3 is TGTGCCAGCAGCACCGAGGGAGGCCTATCGCAGTATTTT.

This rearrangement joins TRBV4-3 to TRBJ1-1; maybe TRBD1 (5 bases). V lost 2 bases to trimming and J lost 5 bases, with 12 bases between them. The CDR3 loop spans 14 amino acids. In germline, CDR1 is LGHNA, CDR2 YSLEER. The DNA of the CDR3 is TGCGCCAGCAGCCAATTTGTGGGGGGGACTGAAGCTTTCTTT. Protein: CASSQFVGGTEAFF.

V gene TRBV15 combines with J gene TRBJ1-1; TRBD1 agrees at 7 bases. J lost 11 bases, V lost 8 bases, and 8 bases had no gene match. The germline CDR1 and CDR2 sequences are LNHNV and YYDKDF (reference sequence). The CDR3 spans 11 residues. DNA of the CDR3: TGTGCCACCTCGGCGGGGACAGTGGCTTTCTTT. Translation gives CATSAGTVAFF.

The rearrangement uses TRBV6-5 and TRBJ1-2; D is unresolved. V lost 4 bases to trimming and J lost 0 bases, with 9 bases between them. The CDR3 totals 14 residues. Germline CDR1 MNHEY, CDR2 SVGAGI. CDR3 loop: CASSSTRTNYGYTF. The DNA of the CDR3 is TGTGCCAGCAGTTCAACAAGAACTAACTATGGCTACACCTTC.

This clone appeared a few times. A far bigger clonotype differs at one base, so this is likely a read error. Other DNA sequences within the sample encode an identical CDR3. V and J are TRBV7-9 and TRBJ1-6; D remains unclear. Germline values: CDR1 SEHNR, CDR2 FQNEAQ (reference sequence). The CDR3 extends over 14 amino acids. V was shortened by 5 bases and J by 10 bases, with 15 bases between the two germline ends. The CDR3 spells CASSQDISLSPLHF. The CDR3 DNA reads as TGTGCCAGCAGCCAAGATATTTCACTATCACCCCTCCACTTT.

CDR3 nucleotide sequence: TGTGCCAGCAGGAGGGAGGCGGAGCAGTACTTC. Amino acid sequence: CASRREAEQYF. This sequence joins TRBV5-8 and TRBJ2-7, with D possibly matching TRBD2 (6 bases). V lost 5 bases and J lost 7, with 10 bases in between. The CDR3 spans 11 residues. Germline V lookup: CDR1 SGHTS, CDR2 YDEGEE.

The chain couples TRBV13 to TRBJ2-7; 7 bases fit TRBD2. Germline trimming cut 1 base from V and 5 bases from J; bases unmatched to any gene: 11. The length of the CDR3 is 16 residues. The germline V gene encodes CDR1 PRHDT and CDR2 FYEKMQ (reference sequence). CDR3 loop: CASSLALGDYEDEQYF. In DNA form, the CDR3 reads TGTGCCAGCAGCTTAGCCCTGGGGGACTATGAGGACGAGCAGTACTTC.

This sequence joins TRBV27 and TRBJ2-1, with a weak D call TRBD1 (5 bases). Germline CDR1 reads MNHEY; CDR2 reads SMNVEV (reference sequence). The CDR3 consists of 13 residues. The germline V and J ends were trimmed by 11 bases and 4 bases, with 15 bases remaining between them. CDR3 sequence: CAVSRSGYNEQFF. The CDR3 DNA follows: TGTGCCGTATCCAGGTCAGGGTACAATGAGCAGTTCTTC.

V usage is TRBV9 and J usage is TRBJ2-7; TRBD1 might be the D (6 bases). V lost 4 bases and J 0 bases, leaving 8 bases between the germline ends. This CDR3 region has 13 residues. Germline loops: CDR1 SGDLS, CDR2 YYNGEE. In nucleotides, the CDR3 is TGTGCCAGCAGCCCGGACAGCTCCTACGAGCAGTACTTC. This translates into CASSPDSSYEQYF.

This clone was counted only a few times. V usage is TRBV6-6 and J usage is TRBJ1-5; D call uncertain. The CDR3 is made up of 13 amino acids. Germline CDR1 MNHNY, CDR2 SVGAGI (reference sequence). Trimming shortened V by 2 bases and J by 10 bases, and 12 bases separated the two germline ends. In nucleotides, the CDR3 is TGTGCCAGCAGTTACGCACATGTTAACCCCCAGCATTTT. Translation gives CASSYAHVNPQHF.

This clone was found a few times. The CDR3 DNA sequence: TGCGCCAGCAGCCACCCCGGACTAGCGGGGGGGCCCGAGCGCGAGACCCAGTACTTC. Protein product: CASSHPGLAGGPERETQYF. V and J are TRBV4-1 and TRBJ2-5; 15 nucleotides align to TRBD2. CDR3 length: 19 amino acids. The ends lost 3 bases at V and 5 bases at J; junction bases unmatched: 13. The germline V gene encodes CDR1 MGHRA and CDR2 YSYEKL.

This chain joins TRBV9 and TRBJ2-7, with TRBD1 matching over 7 bases. This CDR3 is 15 amino acids long. V lost 0 bases to trimming and J lost 3 bases; unmatched junction nucleotides: 6. Germline V lookup: CDR1 SGDLS, CDR2 YYNGEE. For the CDR3, the DNA is TGTGCCAGCAGCGTAGCGGCAGGGGGTAACTACGAGCAGTACTTC. It specifies CASSVAAGGNYEQYF.

The chain joins TRBV5-6 to TRBJ1-5; 8 bases are shared with TRBD1. CDR3 size: 13 residues. Per the germline V gene, CDR1 is SGHDT and CDR2 is YYEEEE. J was trimmed by 12 bases and V by 2 bases; bases with no gene match: 7. CDR3 region: CASSFAGTGNQHF. The CDR3 DNA is TGTGCCAGCAGCTTTGCCGGGACAGGCAACCAGCATTTT. Looking up the rest from reference TRBV5-6 and TRBJ1-5 gives the full variable domain: DAGVTQSPTHLIKTRGQQVTLRCSPKSGHDTVSWYQQALGQGPQFIFQYYEEEERQRGNFPDRFSGHQFPNYSSELNVNALLLGDSALYLCASSFAGTGNQHFGDGTRLSIL.

The V and J genes are TRBV7-9 and TRBJ1-1; a weak D match, TRBD1 (5 bases). Germline V lookup: CDR1 SEHNR, CDR2 FQNEAQ (reference sequence). There are 12 residues in the CDR3. V lost 1 base and J lost 6, with 6 bases in between. The CDR3 bases are TGTGCCAGCAGCTTAGGGACATCTGAAGCTTTCTTT. It encodes CASSLGTSEAFF.

This clone was found a few times. V and J are TRBV5-4 and TRBJ2-1; 11 nucleotides agree with TRBD1. Looked up from germline, CDR1 is SGHNT and CDR2 is YYREEE (reference sequence). There are 14 residues in the CDR3. The junction had 2 bases not matched to a gene; V was cut back by 4 bases and J by 5 bases. Here the CDR3 DNA reads TGTGCCAGCAGCCCGGACAGGGGGCACAATGAGCAGTTCTTC. It translates to CASSPDRGHNEQFF.

For this clone: The junction does not match germline at one end; this may be a read error. Other DNA sequences in the sample encode the same CDR3. The CDR3 reads CASSQEHRGRETGELFF. The CDR3 DNA is TGTGCCAGCAGCCAAGAACACAGGGGCAGGGAGACCGGGGAGCTGTTTTTC. The V gene is TRBV14, the J gene TRBJ2-2, with 7 bases identical to TRBD1. CDR1 and CDR2 from the germline V gene are SGHDN and FVKESK. The CDR3 loop spans 17 amino acids.